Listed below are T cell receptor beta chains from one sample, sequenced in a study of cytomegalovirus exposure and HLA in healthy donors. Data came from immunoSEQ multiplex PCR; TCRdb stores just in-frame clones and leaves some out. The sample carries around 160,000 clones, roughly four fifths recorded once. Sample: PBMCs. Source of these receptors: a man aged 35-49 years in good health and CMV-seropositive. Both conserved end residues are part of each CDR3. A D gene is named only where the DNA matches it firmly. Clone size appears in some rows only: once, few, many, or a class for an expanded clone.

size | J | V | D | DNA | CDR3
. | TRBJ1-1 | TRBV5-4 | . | TGTGCCAGCAGCTCCCTACTTAACACTGAAGCTTTCTTT | CASSSLLNTEAFF
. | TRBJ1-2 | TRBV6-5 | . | TGTGCCAGCAGTTTAGGGATCAGGGGTCTAAATGGCTACACCTTC | CASSLGIRGLNGYTF
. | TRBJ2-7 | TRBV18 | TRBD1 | TGTGCCAGCTCACCCTCGGGACAGGGTCCCTACGAGCAGTACTTC | CASSPSGQGPYEQYF
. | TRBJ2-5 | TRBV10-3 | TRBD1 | TGTGCCATCAGTGATCGGGACAGGGGGCAAGAGACCCAGTACTTC | CAISDRDRGQETQYF
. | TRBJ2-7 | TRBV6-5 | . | TGTGCCAGCAGTCGGTCATTTCGCGAGCAGTACTTC | CASSRSFREQYF
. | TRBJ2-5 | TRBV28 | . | TGTGCCAGCAGTTTCGGGTTTCCCCACCACTTC | CASSFGFPHHF
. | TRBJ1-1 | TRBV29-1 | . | TGCAGCGTTGTTGGACACCCGAACACTGAAGCTTTCTTT | CSVVGHPNTEAFF
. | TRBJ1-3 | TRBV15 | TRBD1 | TGTGCCACCAGCAGGGACAGGAACACCATATATTTT | CATSRDRNTIYF
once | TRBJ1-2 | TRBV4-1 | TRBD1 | TGCGCCAGCAGCCAAGGACCGGGACAGGGGGTTCGGGACTATGGCTACACCTTC | CASSQGPGQGVRDYGYTF
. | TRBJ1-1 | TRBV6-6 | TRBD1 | TGTGCCAGCACTCGAAGAGGGAACAGGGGGAACACTGAAGCTTTCTTT | CASTRRGNRGNTEAFF
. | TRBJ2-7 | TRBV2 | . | TGTGCCAGCGGCTTACTAGCCTACGAGCAGTACTTC | CASGLLAYEQYF
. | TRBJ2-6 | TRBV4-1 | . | TGCGCCAGCAGCCAAGGCTGGCTCTCTGGGGCCAACGTCCTGACTTTC | CASSQGWLSGANVLTF
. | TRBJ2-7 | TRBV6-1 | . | TGTGCCAGCAGTGATGGGGGCCAGCTCTACGAGCAGTACTTC | CASSDGGQLYEQYF
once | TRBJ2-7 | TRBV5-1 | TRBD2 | TGCGCCAGCAGGAGCGGGGGTACTACCTACGAGCAGTACTTC | CASRSGGTTYEQYF
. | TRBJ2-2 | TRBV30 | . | TGTGCCTGGAGTGTGAGGGCCGGGGAGCTGTTTTTT | CAWSVRAGELFF
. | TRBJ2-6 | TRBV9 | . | TGTGCCAGCAGCGTAGCCAGGGTCCTAGGTGGGGCCAACGTCCTGACTTTC | CASSVARVLGGANVLTF